This T cell receptor (beta chain) was found in a study of shared T cell receptors in the human thymus. CDR1 and CDR2 (germline): MGHRA, YSYEKL. V lost 4 bases to trimming and J lost 2 bases, with 19 bases between them. CDR3 length: 17 residues. Data came from immunoSEQ multiplex PCR; TCRdb stores just in-frame clones and leaves some out. This repertoire shows over 350,000 clones, 85% to 95% found once; its top ten account for approximately 0.02%. Material: thymocytes. The V call is TRBV4-1, the J call TRBJ2-3; tentative D call: TRBD1 (5 bases). The receptor's source is a human donor. The CDR3 region is CASSLSWTPPPTDTQYF. As DNA, the CDR3 is TGCGCCAGCAGCCTGTCCTGGACACCTCCCCCCACAGATACGCAGTATTTT.